Here is one T cell receptor beta chain with its context. The sample belongs to a study of cytomegalovirus exposure and HLA in healthy donors. A multiplex PCR was run with 60 Vbeta primers and 13 Jbeta primers. Clones were sequenced by immunoSEQ multiplex PCR, and TCRdb holds only the in-frame ones, with some missing. The sample carries fewer than 150,000 clones, 60% to 85% recorded once. The CDR3 is 18 amino acids. V was clipped by 1 base and J by 0 bases; unmatched bases: 10. Looked up from germline, CDR1 is SGHRS and CDR2 is YFSETQ. The receptor was derived from a middle-aged man in good health and CMV-seropositive. Sequencing used PBMCs. V and J are TRBV5-1 and TRBJ2-1, with TRBD1 identical over 7 bases. CDR3 residues: CASSLSGQSMSSYNEQFF. The DNA of the CDR3 is TGCGCCAGCAGCTTGTCGGGACAGTCAATGAGCTCCTACAATGAGCAGTTCTTC. Full variable domain (remainder filled in from reference TRBV5-1 and TRBJ2-1): KAGVTQTPRYLIKTRGQQVTLSCSPISGHRSVSWYQQTPGQGLQFLFEYFSETQRNKGNFPGRFSGRQFSNSRSEMNVSTLELGDSALYLCASSLSGQSMSSYNEQFFGPGTRLTVL.